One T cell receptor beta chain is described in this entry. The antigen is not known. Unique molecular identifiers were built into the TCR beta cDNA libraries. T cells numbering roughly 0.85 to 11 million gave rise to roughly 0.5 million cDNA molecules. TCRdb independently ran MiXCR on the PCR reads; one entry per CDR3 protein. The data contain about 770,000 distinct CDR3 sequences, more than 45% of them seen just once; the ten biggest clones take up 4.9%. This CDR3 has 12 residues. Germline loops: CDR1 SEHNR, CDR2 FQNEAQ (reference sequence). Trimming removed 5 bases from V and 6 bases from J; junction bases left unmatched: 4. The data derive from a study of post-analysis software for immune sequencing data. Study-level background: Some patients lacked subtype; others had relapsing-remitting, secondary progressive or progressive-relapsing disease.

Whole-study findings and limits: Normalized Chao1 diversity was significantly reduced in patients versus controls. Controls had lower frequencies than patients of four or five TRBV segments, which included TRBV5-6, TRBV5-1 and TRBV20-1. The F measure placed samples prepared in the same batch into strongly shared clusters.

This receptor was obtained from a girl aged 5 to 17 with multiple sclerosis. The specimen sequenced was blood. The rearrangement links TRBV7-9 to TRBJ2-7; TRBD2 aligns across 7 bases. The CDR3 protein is CASSPTSSEQYF. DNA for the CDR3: TGTGCCAGCAGCCCGACTAGCTCCGAGCAGTACTTC.